The 20 T cell receptor beta chains below all came from one sample that was sequenced in a study of T cells after yellow fever vaccination. Each CDR3 protein is one row after TCRdb ran MiXCR on the 5' RACE reads. The profile shows some 350,000 distinct CDR3 sequences, around 10% of them singletons. The sample in question was PBMCs, obtained on the day of the first yellow fever vaccination. The receptor set was obtained from a man between 18 and 29 years old who received the YFV17D yellow fever vaccine.

This clonotype was detected a few times. CDR3 nucleotides: TGCGCCAGCAGCCAAGAGGGGAAACCCACAGATACGCAGTATTTT. This encodes CASSQEGKPTDTQYF. The chain employs TRBV4-3 and TRBJ2-3; D unresolved. From germline, CDR1 is LGHNA and CDR2 YSLEER. The CDR3 runs 15 residues. V gave up 0 bases and J gave up 2 bases, with 9 bases separating them.

This clonotype was detected ten times or more. This sequence joins TRBV18 and TRBJ2-5; no clear D. Germline V lookup: CDR1 KGHSH, CDR2 LQKENI. This CDR3 is 12 amino acids long. V lost 5 bases and J lost 2, with 6 bases in between. CDR3: CASSEAQETQYF. In nucleotides, the CDR3 is TGTGCCAGCTCAGAAGCTCAAGAGACCCAGTACTTC.

The chain recombines TRBV5-1 with TRBJ2-5; TRBD2 matches at 10 bases. This CDR3 is 16 amino acids long. J was trimmed by 1 base and V by 0 bases; bases with no gene match: 3. Per the germline V gene, CDR1 is SGHRS and CDR2 is YFSETQ. In DNA, the CDR3 is TGCGCCAGCAGCTTGGCACTAGCGGGGCTCCAAGAGACCCAGTACTTC. Translating it yields CASSLALAGLQETQYF. Using reference TRBV5-1 and TRBJ2-5 for the parts outside the CDR3, the full variable domain is KAGVTQTPRYLIKTRGQQVTLSCSPISGHRSVSWYQQTPGQGLQFLFEYFSETQRNKGNFPGRFSGRQFSNSRSEMNVSTLELGDSALYLCASSLALAGLQETQYFGPGTRLLVL.

This chain connects TRBV28 to TRBJ2-7; no definite D call. Trimming shortened V by 3 bases and J by 1 base, and 13 bases separated the two germline ends. Germline loops: CDR1 MDHEN, CDR2 SYDVKM. The CDR3 extends over 15 amino acids. The CDR3 reads CASSLRQAYSYEQYF. In DNA, the CDR3 is TGTGCCAGCAGTTTGCGCCAGGCGTATTCCTACGAGCAGTACTTC.

In its sample, this clonotype was seen a few times. The V gene is TRBV11-3, the J gene TRBJ2-1; 7 positions agree with TRBD1. V lost 4 bases and J lost 4; bases outside the gene matches: 7. Germline V gene lookup returns CDR1 SGHNT and CDR2 YENEEA. The CDR3 length is 15 residues. This CDR3 reads CASSSAGGKYNEQFF. In DNA, the CDR3 is TGTGCCAGCAGCTCTGCAGGGGGAAAATACAATGAGCAGTTCTTC.

This clonotype was seen only a few times. The chain uses TRBV12-3 or TRBV12-4 and TRBJ2-1; TRBD2 aligns across 9 bases. V lost 1 base to trimming and J lost 2 bases; unmatched junction nucleotides: 3. The CDR3 spans 16 residues. For the CDR3, the DNA is TGTGCCAGCAGTTTAGGCGGGGGGGATCCCTACAATGAGCAGTTCTTC. Translation: CASSLGGGDPYNEQFF.

This clonotype was counted at least ten times. CDR3 sequence: CASSLAASEGGELFF. The CDR3 DNA sequence: TGTGCCAGCAGCTTAGCGGCCAGCGAAGGCGGGGAGCTGTTTTTT. The V call is TRBV7-2, the J call TRBJ2-2; D gene unclear. The CDR3 length is 15 residues. Per germline, CDR1 SGHTA and CDR2 FQGNSA. V was cut by 0 bases and J by 7 bases, with 12 bases left in between.

This chain uses TRBV29-1 with TRBJ2-5; 10 positions match TRBD2. This CDR3 is built from 13 residues. The V segment lost 6 bases and the J segment 7 bases; nucleotides outside the gene matches: 8. Germline CDR1 and CDR2: SQVTM and ANQGSEA. CDR3 amino acids: CSVTGTSDGTQYF. The CDR3 region has the DNA TGCAGCGTAACCGGGACTAGCGACGGGACCCAGTACTTC.

This clonotype occurred a few times. The gene calls are TRBV27 and TRBJ2-2; D is possibly TRBD2 (6 bases). CDR3 length: 15 amino acids. Germline V gene sequence: CDR1 MNHEY, CDR2 SMNVEV (reference sequence). Deletions cut 3 bases from V and 1 base from J, with 9 bases between. The CDR3 is CASSFVGGNTGELFF. CDR3 coding DNA: TGTGCCAGCAGTTTCGTGGGGGGGAACACCGGGGAGCTGTTTTTT.

This clonotype came up a few times. The genes are TRBV28 and TRBJ2-7; 8 bases align to TRBD1. Germline loops: CDR1 MDHEN, CDR2 SYDVKM. The CDR3 extends over 19 amino acids. Unmatched junction bases numbered 17, after V lost 0 bases and J lost 4 bases. The CDR3 bases are TGTGCCAGCAGTTTATGCTTCTTTTCTCGCGGTCAGGGGGCGTACGAGCAGTACGTC. Its protein product is CASSLCFFSRGQGAYEQYV.

This clonotype was recorded many times. The chain combines TRBV9 with TRBJ2-3; D is possibly TRBD1 or TRBD2 (5 bases each). The CDR3 has 16 amino acids. The germline V gene encodes CDR1 SGDLS and CDR2 YYNGEE. The V gene lost 2 bases and the J gene lost 3 bases, with 16 bases spanning the gap. CDR3 nucleotide sequence: TGTGCCAGCAGCGTCGGGGTAGGGGACGGGACAGATACGCAGTATTTT. This sequence encodes CASSVGVGDGTDTQYF.

The J gene is TRBJ2-5, the V gene TRBV20-1; 12 positions match TRBD1. Germline CDR1 and CDR2: DFQATT and SNEGSKA (reference sequence). The CDR3 totals 15 residues. The junction had 8 bases not matched to a gene; V was cut back by 4 bases and J by 5 bases. CDR3: CSAKGDRGRVETQYF. CDR3 nucleotide sequence: TGCAGTGCTAAGGGGGACAGGGGGCGCGTGGAGACCCAGTACTTC.

The table lists this clonotype with many counts. The chain couples TRBV7-2 to TRBJ1-4; 7 positions agree with TRBD1. Germline V gene data show CDR1 as SGHTA and CDR2 as FQGNSA. CDR3 length equals 15 residues. The J segment lost 2 bases and the V segment lost 4 bases, leaving 4 bases of the junction unmatched. The CDR3 sequence is CASSSQGGTNEKLFF. DNA for the CDR3: TGTGCCAGCAGCTCGCAGGGGGGTACTAATGAAAAACTGTTTTTT.

The chain combines TRBV12-3 or TRBV12-4 with TRBJ2-7, with TRBD1 identical over 7 bases. This CDR3 comprises 18 residues. V dropped 5 bases and J dropped 2; count of bases not matched to a gene: 18. CDR3 coding DNA: TGTGCCAGCAGTGGGTTGGGGTCGACAGGGAAGGGCCCCTACGAGCAGTACTTC. This codes for CASSGLGSTGKGPYEQYF.

Many counts were recorded for this clonotype. The V and J genes are TRBV4-2 and TRBJ2-3; D not certain. The CDR3 contains 13 residues. Trimming shortened V by 0 bases and J by 10 bases, and 11 bases separated the two germline ends. The germline gives CDR1 LGHNA, CDR2 YNFKEQ. The CDR3 protein is CASSQEDQIAQYF. The CDR3 region has the DNA TGTGCCAGCAGCCAAGAGGACCAGATAGCGCAGTATTTT.

The CDR3 reads CASSRGGDGQETQYF. CDR3 coding DNA: TGTGCCAGCAGCCGGGGGGGGGACGGTCAAGAGACCCAGTACTTC. The chain is built from TRBV12-3 or TRBV12-4 and TRBJ2-5; 8 bases are a match to TRBD2. Unmatched junction bases numbered 8, after V lost 6 bases and J lost 2 bases. CDR3 length: 15 residues.

The CDR3 is CASSPPGQGFYEQYV. DNA of the CDR3: TGTGCCAGCAGTCCTCCGGGACAGGGGTTCTACGAGCAGTACGTC. The chain combines TRBV28 with TRBJ2-7, with TRBD1 identical over 10 bases. Germline CDR1 is MDHEN and CDR2 is SYDVKM. The CDR3 length is 15 residues. V lost 5 bases to trimming and J lost 3 bases; unmatched junction nucleotides: 7.

The rearrangement joins TRBV9 to TRBJ1-6; D is ambiguous. The CDR3 sequence is 13 residues long. Between the trimmed V and J ends, which lost 1 base and 11 bases, there was a span of 10 bases. From germline, CDR1 is SGDLS and CDR2 YYNGEE. The DNA for the CDR3 is TGTGCCAGCAGCGTAACAAACGGGGCACCCCTCCACTTT. Translation: CASSVTNGAPLHF.

This rearrangement joins TRBV7-9 to TRBJ1-2, with D possibly matching TRBD1 (6 bases). Per germline, CDR1 SEHNR and CDR2 FQNEAQ (reference sequence). The ends were cut back, 5 bases at V and 5 bases at J, with 21 bases in the middle. The CDR3 consists of 16 residues. The CDR3 nucleotides are TGTGCCAGCAGCCCGTACCGGGACATAGGATTATATGGCTACACCTTC. It codes for CASSPYRDIGLYGYTF.

The V gene is TRBV6-5, the J gene TRBJ2-1, with 12 positions matching TRBD2. The CDR3 totals 16 residues. The germline V gene encodes CDR1 MNHEY and CDR2 SVGAGI. Unmatched junction bases numbered 8, after V lost 1 base and J lost 10 bases. CDR3 coding DNA: TGTGCCAGCAGTTACTTTCCTAGCGGGGGGGCCGACGAGCAGTTCTTC. Amino acids: CASSYFPSGGADEQFF.